This T cell receptor beta chain was documented in a study of OX40 agonist ivuxolimab in advanced cancers. This clone was recorded once. The V and J ends lost 5 bases and 1 base respectively, with 14 bases between them. Germline assignment: CDR1 SGHTA and CDR2 FQGNSA. CDR3 length equals 15 residues. Generated by immunoSEQ multiplex PCR, the TCRdb table keeps only in-frame clones and is missing some. The sample records approximately 52,000 clones, about 83% being singletons. The clonotype was recovered from an adult with an advanced solid tumor such as melanoma, head and neck, liver or kidney cancer. Specimen: CD4+ or CD8+ T cells sorted from blood, collected in a trial of the OX40 agonist ivuxolimab. J is TRBJ2-5 and V is TRBV7-2; tentative D call: TRBD1 (7 bases). The CDR3 loop is CASSPGGQGQETQYF. The CDR3 DNA sequence: TGTGCCAGCAGCCCAGGGGGGCAGGGCCAAGAGACCCAGTACTTC.